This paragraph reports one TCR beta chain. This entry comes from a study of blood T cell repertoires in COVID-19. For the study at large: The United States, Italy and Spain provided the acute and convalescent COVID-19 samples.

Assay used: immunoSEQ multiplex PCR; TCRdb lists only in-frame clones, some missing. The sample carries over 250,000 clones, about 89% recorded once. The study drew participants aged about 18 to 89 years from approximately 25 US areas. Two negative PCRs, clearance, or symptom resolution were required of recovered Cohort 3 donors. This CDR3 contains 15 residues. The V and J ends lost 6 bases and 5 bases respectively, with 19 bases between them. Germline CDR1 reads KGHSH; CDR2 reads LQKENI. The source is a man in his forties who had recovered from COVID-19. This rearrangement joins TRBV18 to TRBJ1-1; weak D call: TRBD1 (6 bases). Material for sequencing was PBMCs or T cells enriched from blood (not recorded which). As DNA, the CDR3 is TGTGCCAGCTCCCGTCCAACAGGGAGGGAGACTGAAGCTTTCTTT. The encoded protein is CASSRPTGRETEAFF.